Listed here are 24 T cell receptor beta chains from one sample, sequenced in a study of T cell changes during pregnancy in multiple sclerosis. Clones were read by immunoSEQ multiplex PCR, and TCRdb kept only the in-frame ones, dropping some. The table records around 70,000 clones, around nine tenths of them present only once. Sequenced material: peripheral blood, taken in the second trimester of pregnancy. The source of these receptors is a female donor with multiple sclerosis, enrolled in a pregnancy study.

The chain couples TRBV6-5 to TRBJ2-7; 10 positions agree with TRBD1. J lost 3 bases, V lost 5 bases, and 7 bases had no gene match. In germline, CDR1 is MNHEY, CDR2 SVGAGI. The CDR3 runs to 15 residues. The CDR3 region is CASSPGTGVLYEQYF. The CDR3 DNA reads TGTGCCAGCAGTCCGGGGACAGGGGTGCTCTACGAGCAGTACTTC.

The chain carries TRBV7-9 and TRBJ2-5; 8 bases are shared with TRBD2. The germline CDR1 and CDR2 sequences are SEHNR and FQNEAQ (reference sequence). Trimming removed 4 bases from V and 2 bases from J; junction bases left unmatched: 6. There are 15 residues in the CDR3. The CDR3 DNA reads as TGTGCCAGCAGCTCGACGGGGGGGGGACAAGAGACCCAGTACTTC. Amino acids: CASSSTGGGQETQYF. Together with reference TRBV7-9 and TRBJ2-5, the CDR3 gives the full variable domain: DTGVSQNPRHKITKRGQNVTFRCDPISEHNRLYWYRQTLGQGPEFLTYFQNEAQLEKSRLLSDRFSAERPKGSFSTLEIQRTEQGDSAMYLCASSSTGGGQETQYFGPGTRLLVL.

This chain connects TRBV11-2 to TRBJ2-3, with 8 bases aligning to TRBD1. This CDR3 contains 15 residues. With V trimmed by 4 bases and J by 2 bases, 5 bases remained unmatched. Looked up from germline, CDR1 is SGHAT and CDR2 is FQNNGV. The CDR3 nucleotides read TGTGCCAGCAGCTCGCGGACAGGGAACACAGATACGCAGTATTTT. Its translation is CASSSRTGNTDTQYF. Full variable domain (outside the CDR3, taken from reference TRBV11-2 and TRBJ2-3): EAGVAQSPRYKIIEKRQSVAFWCNPISGHATLYWYQQILGQGPKLLIQFQNNGVVDDSQLPKDRFSAERLKGVDSTLKIQPAKLEDSAVYLCASSSRTGNTDTQYFGPGTRLTVL.

The chain recombines TRBV6-5 with TRBJ2-7; TRBD1 is a possible D gene (6 bases). From germline, CDR1 is MNHEY and CDR2 SVGAGI. V lost 8 bases to trimming and J lost 2 bases, with 10 bases between them. The CDR3 sequence is 12 residues long. This chain's CDR3 is CASSGTPYEQYF. CDR3 sequence (DNA): TGTGCCAGCTCGGGGACACCCTACGAGCAGTACTTC.

The sample holds a few counts of this clone. The chain combines TRBV6-1 with TRBJ2-7; 8 bases line up with TRBD2. This CDR3 has 13 residues. Germline trimming cut 6 bases from V and 3 bases from J; bases unmatched to any gene: 4. Looked up from germline, CDR1 is MNHNS and CDR2 is SASEGT. This CDR3 is CASSLAGDYEQYF. The CDR3 DNA follows: TGTGCCAGCAGCCTAGCGGGCGACTACGAGCAGTACTTC.

The chain employs TRBV28 and TRBJ1-5; TRBD1 is a possible D gene (5 bases). Trimming stripped 5 bases from V and 4 bases from J, with 18 bases between. CDR3 length: 16 amino acids. Germline values: CDR1 MDHEN, CDR2 SYDVKM. The CDR3 loop is CASSGSGLQANQPQHF. The DNA for the CDR3 is TGTGCCAGCAGTGGTTCGGGACTTCAGGCTAATCAGCCCCAGCATTTT. The full variable domain, completed using reference TRBV28 and TRBJ1-5, is DVKVTQSSRYLVKRTGEKVFLECVQDMDHENMFWYRQDPGLGLRLIYFSYDVKMKEKGDIPEGYSVSREKKERFSLILESASTNQTSMYLCASSGSGLQANQPQHFGDGTRLSIL.

The V gene is TRBV2, the J gene TRBJ1-1, with D unclear. The CDR3 is 16 residues long. V lost 0 bases to trimming and J lost 1 base, with 12 bases between them. Germline-derived CDR1 and CDR2 are SNHLY and FYNNEI. The chain's CDR3 is CASSEASGLKNTEAFF. CDR3 in DNA: TGTGCCAGCAGTGAAGCATCTGGACTGAAGAACACTGAAGCTTTCTTT. The full variable domain, in which reference TRBV2 and TRBJ1-1 provide the parts outside the CDR3, is EPEVTQTPSHQVTQMGQEVILRCVPISNHLYFYWYRQILGQKVEFLVSFYNNEISEKSEIFDDQFSVERPDGSNFTLKIRSTKLEDSAMYFCASSEASGLKNTEAFFGQGTRLTVV.

The chain carries TRBV6-1 and TRBJ2-1; 9 bases align to TRBD2. V shed 5 bases and J 7 bases; nucleotides not matched to a gene: 6. This CDR3 contains 14 residues. The germline CDR1 and CDR2 sequences are MNHNS and SASEGT. The CDR3 loop reads CASSFSTSGNEQFF. CDR3 bases: TGTGCCAGCAGTTTCTCGACTAGCGGAAATGAGCAGTTCTTC.

The V gene is TRBV5-1, the J gene TRBJ2-2; a weak D match, TRBD1 (5 bases). V lost 1 base, J lost 0 bases, and 10 bases lay in between. Germline CDR1 and CDR2: SGHRS and YFSETQ. The CDR3 covers 16 residues. The CDR3 loop is CASSLPGATNTGELFF. In nucleotides, the CDR3 is TGCGCCAGCAGCTTGCCTGGGGCCACGAACACCGGGGAGCTGTTTTTT.

The J gene is TRBJ2-7, the V gene TRBV5-1; TRBD1 agrees at 10 bases. V lost 2 bases to trimming and J lost 7 bases; unmatched junction nucleotides: 12. The CDR3 has 16 residues. Germline assignment: CDR1 SGHRS and CDR2 YFSETQ. The CDR3 is CASSFTEGQGSWEQYF. The CDR3 nucleotides read TGCGCCAGCAGCTTCACTGAGGGACAGGGGTCGTGGGAGCAGTACTTC.

The chain is built from TRBV28 and TRBJ2-7; 9 bases agree with TRBD2. Losses at the gene ends were 4 bases for V and 6 bases for J; bases not matched to a gene: 13. The CDR3 runs to 16 residues. CDR1 MDHEN and CDR2 SYDVKM come from the germline V gene. CDR3 coding DNA: TGTGCCAGCAGTTCCCCCGGGGTAGCGGGAGTCGGCGAGCAGTACTTC. This encodes CASSSPGVAGVGEQYF.

This clone appeared once. J is TRBJ1-5 and V is TRBV27, with 9 bases matching TRBD1. CDR1 and CDR2 (germline): MNHEY, SMNVEV (reference sequence). The CDR3 runs 14 residues. The V gene end was trimmed by 4 bases and the J gene end by 5 bases; junction bases not matched to a gene: 3. CDR3 bases: TGTGCCAGCAGTTCGGACAGGGGCGATCAGCCCCAGCATTTT. Translating gives CASSSDRGDQPQHF.

This chain joins TRBV5-1 and TRBJ1-4; no clear D. V was clipped by 1 base and J by 5 bases, with 12 bases between them. The CDR3 consists of 15 residues. CDR1 is SGHRS and CDR2 is YFSETQ in the germline V gene. CDR3 in amino acids: CASSLRGEKNEKLFF. CDR3 in DNA: TGCGCCAGCAGCTTGCGTGGGGAGAAGAATGAAAAACTGTTTTTT.

This chain links TRBV5-6 with TRBJ1-5, with a possible D match to TRBD1 (6 bases). V lost 3 bases to trimming and J lost 6 bases, with 16 bases between them. Germline CDR1 SGHDT, CDR2 YYEEEE. The CDR3 has 15 residues. CDR3: CASSWGTDRTQPQHF. The CDR3 DNA reads as TGTGCCAGCAGCTGGGGGACCGACAGGACTCAGCCCCAGCATTTT.

The chain uses TRBV5-6 and TRBJ2-1, with 9 bases aligning to TRBD2. CDR1 and CDR2 (germline): SGHDT, YYEEEE. The CDR3 totals 16 residues. Unmatched junction bases numbered 8, after V lost 4 bases and J lost 3 bases. The CDR3 reads CASSPDSGGGYNEQFF. The CDR3 DNA reads TGTGCCAGCAGCCCTGATAGCGGGGGAGGCTACAATGAGCAGTTCTTC.

The DNA of the CDR3 is TGTGCCAGCAAAATGGCAGGTTTAGTGGGCTACACCTTC. Its protein product is CASKMAGLVGYTF. This chain connects TRBV6-1 to TRBJ1-2; D call uncertain. Germline loops: CDR1 MNHNS, CDR2 SASEGT. V was trimmed by 7 bases and J by 8 bases, leaving 17 bases between them. The CDR3 totals 13 residues.

The chain carries TRBV6-1 and TRBJ1-5, with 8 bases identical to TRBD1. Germline V gene sequence: CDR1 MNHNS, CDR2 SASEGT. Trimming at V came to 0 bases and at J to 6 bases, leaving 7 bases not matched to a gene. The CDR3 is 16 amino acids. The CDR3 loop reads CASSEADRESGQPQHF. The CDR3, as DNA: TGTGCCAGCAGTGAAGCGGACAGGGAATCGGGTCAGCCCCAGCATTTT.

The chain links TRBV11-3 to TRBJ2-3, with 9 bases lining up with TRBD1. V lost 1 base, J lost 0 bases, and 2 bases stayed unmatched. The CDR3 is 16 amino acids. Germline CDR1 and CDR2: SGHNT and YENEEA. Here the CDR3 reads CASSLGQGGSTDTQYF. In DNA, the CDR3 is TGTGCCAGCAGCTTAGGACAGGGGGGTAGCACAGATACGCAGTATTTT.

This clone occurred once. The chain joins TRBV27 to TRBJ2-5; D is possibly TRBD2 (5 bases). Trimming took 3 bases from V and 1 from J, leaving 9 bases between them. The germline gives CDR1 MNHEY, CDR2 SMNVEV (reference sequence). The CDR3 is 14 residues long. The CDR3 loop reads CASSFSRGQETQYF. The CDR3 coding sequence is TGTGCCAGCAGTTTTTCCCGGGGCCAAGAGACCCAGTACTTC.

The genes are TRBV10-3 and TRBJ1-1, with TRBD1 matching over 8 bases. V trimming: 6 bases; J trimming: 2 bases; junction bases outside the gene matches: 5. In germline, CDR1 is ENHRY, CDR2 SYGVKD. The CDR3 sequence is 14 residues long. This CDR3 is CAISLTGDNTEAFF. In nucleotides, the CDR3 is TGTGCCATCAGCCTGACAGGGGATAACACTGAAGCTTTCTTT.

The chain recombines TRBV6-5 with TRBJ2-7; 11 nucleotides align to TRBD1. The V and J ends lost 6 bases and 2 bases, in that order; junction bases with no gene match: 3. In germline, CDR1 is MNHEY, CDR2 SVGAGI. The CDR3 sequence is 14 residues long. The CDR3 DNA reads as TGTGCCAGCAGCAGGGGACAGGGGGCCTACGAGCAGTACTTC. Its translation is CASSRGQGAYEQYF.

This chain links TRBV5-4 with TRBJ2-5; 7 positions match TRBD1. Germline CDR1 SGHNT, CDR2 YYREEE (reference sequence). V lost 0 bases to trimming and J lost 5 bases; unmatched junction nucleotides: 7. CDR3 length: 15 residues. This chain's CDR3 is CASSLGQGITETQYF. The CDR3 DNA follows: TGTGCCAGCAGCTTGGGACAGGGTATTACGGAGACCCAGTACTTC. The full variable domain, in which reference TRBV5-4 and TRBJ2-5 provide the parts outside the CDR3, is ETGVTQSPTHLIKTRGQQVTLRCSSQSGHNTVSWYQQALGQGPQFIFQYYREEENGRGNFPPRFSGLQFPNYSSELNVNALELDDSALYLCASSLGQGITETQYFGPGTRLLVL.

The chain is built from TRBV11-3 and TRBJ2-3; D is possibly TRBD1 (7 bases). The ends were cut back, 1 base at V and 0 bases at J, with 20 bases in the middle. Germline lookup yields CDR1 SGHNT and CDR2 YENEEA. The CDR3 has 19 amino acids. The DNA for the CDR3 is TGTGCCAGCAGCTTAGGCGGGGCTACAGGGGTTTCTAGCACAGATACGCAGTATTTT. It yields the protein CASSLGGATGVSSTDTQYF.

The chain has TRBV29-1 and TRBJ2-2, with 12 bases lining up with TRBD2. V was clipped by 6 bases and J by 4 bases; unmatched bases: 6. Germline V CDR1 and CDR2: SQVTM, ANQGSEA. The length of the CDR3 is 15 residues. The CDR3 sequence is CSVRTSGISTGELFF. The CDR3 DNA reads TGCAGCGTGAGGACTAGCGGGATTAGCACCGGGGAGCTGTTTTTT.